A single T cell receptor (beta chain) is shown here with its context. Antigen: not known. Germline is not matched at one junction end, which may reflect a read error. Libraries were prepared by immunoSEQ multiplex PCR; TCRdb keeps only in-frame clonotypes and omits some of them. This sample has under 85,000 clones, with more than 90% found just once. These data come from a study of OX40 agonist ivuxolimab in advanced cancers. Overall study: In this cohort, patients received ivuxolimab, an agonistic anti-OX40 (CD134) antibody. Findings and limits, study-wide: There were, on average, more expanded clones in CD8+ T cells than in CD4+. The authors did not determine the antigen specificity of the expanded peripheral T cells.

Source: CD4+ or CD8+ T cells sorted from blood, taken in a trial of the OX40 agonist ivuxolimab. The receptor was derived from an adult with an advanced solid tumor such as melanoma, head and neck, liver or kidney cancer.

This CDR3 reads CASSLGQVRIKLESF. The CDR3 bases are TGTGCCAGCAGCTTAGGCCAGGTCCGAATAAAATTGGAGTCTTTT. This chain connects TRBV5-4 to TRBJ1-5; no definite D call. The CDR3 is 15 residues long. The germline CDR1 and CDR2 sequences are SGHNT and YYREEE (reference sequence). The full variable domain, in which reference TRBV5-4 and TRBJ1-5 provide the parts outside the CDR3, is ETGVTQSPTHLIKTRGQQVTLRCSSQSGHNTVSWYQQALGQGPQFIFQYYREEENGRGNFPPRFSGLQFPNYSSELNVNALELDDSALYLCASSLGQVRIKLESFGDGTRLSIL.